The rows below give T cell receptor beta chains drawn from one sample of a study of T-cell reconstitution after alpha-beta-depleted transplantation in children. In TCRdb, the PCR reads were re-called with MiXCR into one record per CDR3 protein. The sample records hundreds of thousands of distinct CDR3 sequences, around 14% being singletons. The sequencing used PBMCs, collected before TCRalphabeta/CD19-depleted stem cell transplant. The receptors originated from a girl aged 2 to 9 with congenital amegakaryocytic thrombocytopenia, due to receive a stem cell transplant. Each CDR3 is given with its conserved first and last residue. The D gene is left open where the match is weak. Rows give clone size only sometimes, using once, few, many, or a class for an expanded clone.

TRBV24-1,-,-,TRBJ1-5,CATSDSNGPQHF,TGTGCCACCAGTGATTCCAATGGGCCCCAGCATTTT
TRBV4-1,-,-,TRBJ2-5,CASSQESWEDRAQETQYF,TGCGCCAGCAGCCAAGAGTCTTGGGAGGACAGAGCACAAGAGACCCAGTACTTC
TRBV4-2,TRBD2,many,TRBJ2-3,CASSPASGRADTQYF,TGTGCCAGCAGCCCCGCTAGCGGGAGGGCAGATACGCAGTATTTT
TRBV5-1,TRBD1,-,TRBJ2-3,CASSPEGQADTQYF,TGCGCCAGCAGCCCGGAGGGACAGGCAGATACGCAGTATTTT
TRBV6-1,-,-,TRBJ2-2,CASSKPGLTTGELFF,TGTGCCAGCAGTAAACCGGGACTTACCACCGGGGAGCTGTTTTTT
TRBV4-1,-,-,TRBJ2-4,CASSQPRVRGDKNIQYF,TGCGCCAGCAGCCAACCCCGGGTGAGGGGAGATAAAAACATTCAGTACTTC
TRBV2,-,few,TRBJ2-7,CALGPRGKSSYEQYF,TGTGCCCTAGGTCCCAGGGGAAAGAGCTCCTACGAGCAGTACTTC
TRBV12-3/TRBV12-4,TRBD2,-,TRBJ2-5,CASRGLAGGQYF,TGTGCCAGCAGGGGACTAGCGGGAGGCCAGTACTTC
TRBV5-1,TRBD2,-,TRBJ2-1,CASSLPPTSATEGEQFF,TGCGCCAGCAGCTTGCCCCCGACTAGCGCCACGGAGGGTGAGCAGTTCTTC
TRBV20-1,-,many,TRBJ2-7,CSARARNEQYF,TGCAGTGCTAGAGCCCGAAACGAGCAGTACTTC
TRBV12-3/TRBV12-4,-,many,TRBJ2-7,CASSLLAYEQYF,TGTGCCAGCAGTTTACTAGCCTACGAGCAGTACTTC
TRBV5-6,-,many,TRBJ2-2,CASSYGTGGELFF,TGTGCCAGCAGCTATGGGACTGGTGGGGAGCTGTTTTTT
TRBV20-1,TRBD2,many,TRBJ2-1,CSARTLWREGANEQFF,TGCAGTGCTAGAACGTTATGGCGGGAGGGGGCCAATGAGCAGTTCTTC
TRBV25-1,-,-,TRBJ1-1,CASSYTGSTEAFF,TGTGCCAGCAGTTATACAGGGTCCACTGAAGCTTTCTTT
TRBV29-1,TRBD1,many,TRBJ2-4,CSVAQLGTGKNIQYF,TGCAGCGTCGCTCAATTGGGGACAGGGAAAAACATTCAGTACTTC
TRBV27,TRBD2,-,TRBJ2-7,CASSRNWRTSTYEQYF,TGTGCCAGCAGCCGCAACTGGAGGACTAGCACGTACGAGCAGTACTTC
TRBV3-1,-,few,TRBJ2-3,CASSQRRDTRRTDTQYF,TGTGCCAGCAGCCAACGCCGGGACACCCGGCGCACAGATACGCAGTATTTT
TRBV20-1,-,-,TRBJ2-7,CSARDLRDAYEQYF,TGCAGTGCTAGAGATCTACGGGACGCCTACGAGCAGTACTTC
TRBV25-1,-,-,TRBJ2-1,CASSETFRNEQFF,TGTGCCAGCAGTGAAACCTTTAGGAATGAGCAGTTCTTC
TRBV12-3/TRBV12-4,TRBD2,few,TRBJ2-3,CASSLVKTSGRADTQYF,TGTGCCAGCAGTTTAGTAAAGACTAGCGGGAGGGCAGATACGCAGTATTTT
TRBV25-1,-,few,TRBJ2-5,CASSDWGRETQYF,TGTGCCAGCAGTGATTGGGGGAGGGAGACCCAGTACTTC
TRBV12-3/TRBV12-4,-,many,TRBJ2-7,CASSLAGLDYEQYF,TGTGCCAGCAGTTTAGCGGGACTTGACTACGAGCAGTACTTC
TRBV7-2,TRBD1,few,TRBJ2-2,CASSSTQGEAGELFF,TGTGCCAGCAGTTCAACCCAGGGGGAAGCCGGGGAGCTGTTTTTT
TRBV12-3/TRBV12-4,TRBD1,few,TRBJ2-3,CASSFGVGQGEDTQYF,TGTGCCAGCAGTTTTGGGGTGGGTCAGGGGGAGGATACGCAGTATTTT
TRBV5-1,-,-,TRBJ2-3,CASSLANWISTDTQYF,TGCGCCAGCAGCTTGGCCAACTGGATAAGCACAGATACGCAGTATTTT
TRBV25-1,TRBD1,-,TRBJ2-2,CASSHTGASNTGELFF,TGTGCCAGCAGTCACACAGGGGCTTCGAACACCGGGGAGCTGTTTTTT
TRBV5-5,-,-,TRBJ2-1,CASSSLGNSYNEQFF,TGTGCCAGCAGCTCATTAGGCAACTCCTACAATGAGCAGTTCTTC
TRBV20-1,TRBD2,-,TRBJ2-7,CSAGSTSGNYEQYF,TGCAGTGCTGGATCGACTAGCGGAAACTACGAGCAGTACTTC
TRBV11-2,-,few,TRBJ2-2,CASSPRASGEELFF,TGTGCCAGCAGCCCCCGAGCCTCAGGGGAGGAGCTGTTTTTT
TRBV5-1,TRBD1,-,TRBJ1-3,CASSLSTGTGGSTIYF,TGCGCCAGCAGCTTGAGTACCGGGACAGGGGGAAGCACCATATATTTT
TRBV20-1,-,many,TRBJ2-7,CSARLQGTPPYYEQYF,TGCAGTGCTCGGTTGCAGGGGACACCCCCTTACTACGAGCAGTACTTC